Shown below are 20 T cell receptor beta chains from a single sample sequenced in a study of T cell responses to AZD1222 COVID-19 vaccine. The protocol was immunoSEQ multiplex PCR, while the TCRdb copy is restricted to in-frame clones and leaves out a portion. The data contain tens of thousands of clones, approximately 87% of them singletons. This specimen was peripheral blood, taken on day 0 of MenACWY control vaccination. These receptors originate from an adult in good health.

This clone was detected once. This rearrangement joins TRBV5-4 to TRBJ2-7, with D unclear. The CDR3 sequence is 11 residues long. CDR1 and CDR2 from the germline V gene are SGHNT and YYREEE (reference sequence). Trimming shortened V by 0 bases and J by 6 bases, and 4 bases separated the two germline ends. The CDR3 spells CASSLAREQYF. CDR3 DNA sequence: TGTGCCAGCAGCTTGGCCCGCGAGCAGTACTTC.

CDR3 region: CASATADPGNTIYF. The DNA of the CDR3 is TGCGCCAGCGCCACAGCGGACCCTGGAAACACCATATATTTT. The chain joins TRBV10-2 to TRBJ1-3; no definite D call. The CDR3 contains 14 residues. V was trimmed by 8 bases and J by 2 bases, leaving 13 bases between them. CDR1 and CDR2 from the germline V gene are WSHSY and SAAADI.

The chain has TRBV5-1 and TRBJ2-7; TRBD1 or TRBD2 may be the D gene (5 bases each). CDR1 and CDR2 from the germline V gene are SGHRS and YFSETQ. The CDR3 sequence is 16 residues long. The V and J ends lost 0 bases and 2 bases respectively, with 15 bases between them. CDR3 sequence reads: CASSLAGAPRAYEQYF. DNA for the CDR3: TGCGCCAGCAGCTTGGCCGGGGCTCCCCGGGCCTACGAGCAGTACTTC.

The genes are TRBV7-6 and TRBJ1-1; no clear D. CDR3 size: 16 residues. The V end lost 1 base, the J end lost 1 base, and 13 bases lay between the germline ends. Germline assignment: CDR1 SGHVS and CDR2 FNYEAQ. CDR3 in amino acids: CASSLGSPGGNTEAFF. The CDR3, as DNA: TGTGCCAGCAGCTTAGGGTCCCCCGGAGGGAACACTGAAGCTTTCTTT.

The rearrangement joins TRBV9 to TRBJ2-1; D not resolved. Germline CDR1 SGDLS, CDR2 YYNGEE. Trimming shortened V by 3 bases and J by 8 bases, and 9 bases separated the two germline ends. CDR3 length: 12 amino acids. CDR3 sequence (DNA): TGTGCCAGCAGCGGCAGGCGGCATGAGCAGTTCTTC. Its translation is CASSGRRHEQFF.

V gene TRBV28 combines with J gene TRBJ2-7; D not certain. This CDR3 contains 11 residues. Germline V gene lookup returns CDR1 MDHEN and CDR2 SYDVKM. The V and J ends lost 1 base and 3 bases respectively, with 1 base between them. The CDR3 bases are TGTGCCAGCAGTTTATTCTACGAGCAGTACTTC. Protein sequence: CASSLFYEQYF.

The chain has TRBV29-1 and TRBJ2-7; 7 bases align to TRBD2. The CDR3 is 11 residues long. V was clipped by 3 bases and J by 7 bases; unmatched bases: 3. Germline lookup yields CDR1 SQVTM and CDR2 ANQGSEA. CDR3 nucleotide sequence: TGCAGCGTTGATGGGAGGGATGAGCAGTACTTC. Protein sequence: CSVDGRDEQYF.

DNA of the CDR3: TGTGCCAGCAGGTGGTCAGTCACTGAAGCTTTCTTT. Amino acids: CASRWSVTEAFF. The rearrangement joins TRBV28 to TRBJ1-1, with no clear D. Trimming removed 6 bases at V and 4 bases at J, with 9 bases between. Germline V gene lookup returns CDR1 MDHEN and CDR2 SYDVKM. This CDR3 region has 12 residues.

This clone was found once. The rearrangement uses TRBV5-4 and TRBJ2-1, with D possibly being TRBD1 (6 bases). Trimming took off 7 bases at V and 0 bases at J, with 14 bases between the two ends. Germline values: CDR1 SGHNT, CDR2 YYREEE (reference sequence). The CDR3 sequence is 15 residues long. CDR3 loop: CASENKGGSYNEQFF. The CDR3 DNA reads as TGTGCCAGCGAGAACAAAGGGGGCTCCTACAATGAGCAGTTCTTC. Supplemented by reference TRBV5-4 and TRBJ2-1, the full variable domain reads ETGVTQSPTHLIKTRGQQVTLRCSSQSGHNTVSWYQQALGQGPQFIFQYYREEENGRGNFPPRFSGLQFPNYSSELNVNALELDDSALYLCASENKGGSYNEQFFGPGTRLTVL.

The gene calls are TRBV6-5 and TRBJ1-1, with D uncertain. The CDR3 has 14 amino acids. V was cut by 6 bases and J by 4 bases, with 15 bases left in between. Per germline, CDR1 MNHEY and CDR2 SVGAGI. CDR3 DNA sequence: TGTGCCAGCAGGAAGACTGCCCTGGGCACTGAAGCTTTCTTT. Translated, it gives CASRKTALGTEAFF.

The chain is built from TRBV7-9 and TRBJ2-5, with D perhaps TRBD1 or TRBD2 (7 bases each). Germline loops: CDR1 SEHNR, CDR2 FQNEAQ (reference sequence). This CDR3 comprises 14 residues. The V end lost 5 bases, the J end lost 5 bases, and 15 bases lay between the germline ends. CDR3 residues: CASSPGQGGETQYF. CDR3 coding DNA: TGTGCCAGCAGCCCCGGGCAGGGGGGGGAGACCCAGTACTTC.

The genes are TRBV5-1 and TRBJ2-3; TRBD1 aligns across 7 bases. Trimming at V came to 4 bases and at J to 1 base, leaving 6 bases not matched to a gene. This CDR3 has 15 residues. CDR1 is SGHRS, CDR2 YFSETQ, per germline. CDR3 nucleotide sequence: TGCGCCAGCAGCGGGGGACAGACTGGCACAGATACGCAGTATTTT. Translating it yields CASSGGQTGTDTQYF.

The CDR3 reads CASSSSTGGSSYEQYF. In nucleotides, the CDR3 is TGTGCCAGCAGCTCTTCCACAGGGGGCTCCTCCTACGAGCAGTACTTC. The chain uses TRBV28 and TRBJ2-7; 9 nucleotides line up with TRBD1. Germline values: CDR1 MDHEN, CDR2 SYDVKM. Unmatched junction bases numbered 9, after V lost 6 bases and J lost 0 bases. The CDR3 sequence is 16 residues long.

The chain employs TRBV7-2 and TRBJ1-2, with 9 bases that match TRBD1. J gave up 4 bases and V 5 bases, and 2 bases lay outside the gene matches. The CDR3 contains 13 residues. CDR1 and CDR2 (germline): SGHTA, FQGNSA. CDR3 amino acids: CASSRTGVYGYTF. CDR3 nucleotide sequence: TGTGCCAGCAGCCGGACAGGGGTCTATGGCTACACCTTC.

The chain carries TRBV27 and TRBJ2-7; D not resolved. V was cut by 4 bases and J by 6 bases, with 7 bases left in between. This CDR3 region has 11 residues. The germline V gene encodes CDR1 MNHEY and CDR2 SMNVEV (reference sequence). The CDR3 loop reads CASSSNLEQYF. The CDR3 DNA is TGTGCCAGCAGTTCCAACCTCGAGCAGTACTTC.

CDR3 amino acids: CASSLILAGVTDTQYF. The CDR3 DNA follows: TGTGCCAGCAGCCTGATTCTAGCGGGAGTCACAGATACGCAGTATTTT. This sequence joins TRBV7-9 and TRBJ2-3, with TRBD2 identical over 10 bases. From germline, CDR1 is SEHNR and CDR2 FQNEAQ (reference sequence). The CDR3 runs to 16 residues. The V and J ends lost 5 bases and 2 bases, in that order; junction bases with no gene match: 7.

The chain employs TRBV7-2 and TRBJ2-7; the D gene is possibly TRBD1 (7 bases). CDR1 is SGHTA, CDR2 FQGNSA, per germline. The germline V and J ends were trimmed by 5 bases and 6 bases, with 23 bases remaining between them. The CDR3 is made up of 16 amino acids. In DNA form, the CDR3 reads TGTGCCAGCAGCCCCGGGGGTGGTCGAGGGGGCTTCGAGCAGTACTTC. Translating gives CASSPGGGRGGFEQYF.

In DNA, the CDR3 is TGTGCCAGCAGCGTAGTTCCTAGCGGGACTAACGGGGAGCTGTTTTTT. It encodes CASSVVPSGTNGELFF. The gene calls are TRBV9 and TRBJ2-2; 9 nucleotides line up with TRBD2. Losses at the gene ends were 0 bases for V and 7 bases for J; bases not matched to a gene: 7. CDR1 and CDR2 from the germline V gene are SGDLS and YYNGEE. The CDR3 sequence is 16 residues long.

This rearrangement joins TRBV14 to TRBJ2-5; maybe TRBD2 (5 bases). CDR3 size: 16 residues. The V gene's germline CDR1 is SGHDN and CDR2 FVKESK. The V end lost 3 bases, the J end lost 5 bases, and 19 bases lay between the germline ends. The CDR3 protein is CASSHREEVFRETQYF. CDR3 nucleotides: TGTGCCAGCAGCCACCGAGAGGAGGTTTTTCGGGAGACCCAGTACTTC.

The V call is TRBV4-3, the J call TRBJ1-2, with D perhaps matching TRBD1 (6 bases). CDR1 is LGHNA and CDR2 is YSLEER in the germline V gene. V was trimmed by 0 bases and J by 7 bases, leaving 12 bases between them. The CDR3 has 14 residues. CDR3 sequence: CASSQEGGAVGYTF. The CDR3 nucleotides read TGCGCCAGCAGCCAAGAGGGGGGGGCGGTTGGCTACACCTTC.